This TCR beta chain was sequenced in a study of blood T cell repertoires in COVID-19. Study summary: The study drew acute and convalescent COVID-19 samples from the United States, Italy and Spain. PBMCs, B-cell-depleted T cells, or T cells were the source of the cDNA or gDNA that made up the material.

The CDR3 spans 18 residues. J lost 0 bases, V lost 0 bases, and 7 bases had no gene match. Germline V gives CDR1 SGHRS, CDR2 YFSETQ. Authors' methods: Estimates of nucleated cell counts were drawn from the amplification of reference gene primers. Using immunoSEQ multiplex PCR, the repertoire was profiled, and TCRdb retains in-frame clones only, with some absent. V, J and clone size are taken as reported in that table, and D and trimming were inferred from the DNA itself. The sample contains about 71,000 clones, 75% to 95% of which appear only once. The rearrangement uses TRBV5-1 and TRBJ2-3, with 10 bases aligning to TRBD2. Specimen: peripheral blood. The TCR sequence derives from a woman aged 80 or over with acute or convalescent COVID-19. CDR3 nucleotides: TGCGCCAGCAGCTTGGGCAAGCGGGGGGGGCCAAGCACAGATACGCAGTATTTT. Residues: CASSLGKRGGPSTDTQYF.